This record looks at one TCR beta chain sequence and its context. The sample originates from a study of T cell responses to AZD1222 COVID-19 vaccine. Study context: Whether given at about 4 or about 12 weeks, second doses were pooled.

Trimming took 6 bases from V and 6 from J, leaving 20 bases between them. This CDR3 spans 15 amino acids. CDR1 and CDR2 from the germline V gene are SNHLY and FYNNEI. TCRdb's copy holds only in-frame clones and misses some; the assay was immunoSEQ multiplex PCR. The table shows approximately 200,000 clones, with about 94% occurring only once. This chain links TRBV2 with TRBJ1-2; D is possibly TRBD1 (6 bases). The sample in question was peripheral blood, obtained on day 0 of AZD1222 vaccination. The sequence was collected from an adult in good health. The chain's CDR3 is CASSNSPQGANGYTF. In DNA form, the CDR3 reads TGTGCCAGCAGCAATAGCCCACAGGGAGCGAATGGCTACACCTTC.